The 30 T cell receptor beta chains reported below all come from one sample, sequenced in a study of OX40 agonist ivuxolimab in advanced cancers. Sequencing was performed with immunoSEQ multiplex PCR; in TCRdb, only in-frame clones are kept and a portion is missing. The sample carries tens of thousands of clones, about 80% recorded once. The material was CD4+ or CD8+ T cells sorted from blood, obtained in a trial of the OX40 agonist ivuxolimab. The receptors were gathered from an adult with an advanced solid tumor such as melanoma, head and neck, liver or kidney cancer.

The chain carries TRBV11-2 and TRBJ1-1; D is uncertain. Germline V gene sequence: CDR1 SGHAT, CDR2 FQNNGV. V lost 1 base, J lost 1 base, and 10 bases lay in between. The CDR3 sequence is 15 residues long. CDR3 protein: CASSLVPSGNTEAFF. CDR3 DNA sequence: TGTGCCAGCAGCTTAGTTCCCTCGGGGAACACTGAAGCTTTCTTT.

The chain employs TRBV19 and TRBJ2-7; D is undetermined. V lost 8 bases and J 5 bases, leaving 10 bases between the germline ends. The germline V gene has CDR1 LNHDA and CDR2 SQIVND (reference sequence). The CDR3 sequence is 11 residues long. CDR3 DNA: TGTGCCAGTGGATTGGGAAACGAGCAGTACTTC. Amino acid sequence: CASGLGNEQYF.

With regard to this clone: A read error may produce the germline difference seen at one junction end. This sample also contains other DNA sequences that code for the same CDR3. The rearrangement uses TRBV28 and TRBJ2-3; 11 positions match TRBD2. The CDR3 length is 16 residues. Germline CDR1 MDHEN, CDR2 SYDVKM. The CDR3 DNA sequence: TGTGCCAGCAGTTTGACTAGCGGGGACTTCACAGATACGCAGTATTTC. It translates to CASSLTSGDFTDTQYF.

CDR3 sequence: CASSSDIDYYSNQPQHF. As DNA, the CDR3 is TGTGCCAGCAGCTCCGATATAGACTACTATAGCAATCAGCCCCAGCATTTT. The rearrangement links TRBV28 to TRBJ1-5; no firm D call. The V and J ends lost 6 bases and 0 bases respectively, with 18 bases between them. Germline CDR1 is MDHEN and CDR2 is SYDVKM. This CDR3 has 17 amino acids.

V and J are TRBV28 and TRBJ1-1; TRBD1 might be the D (6 bases). This CDR3 has 14 amino acids. The ends were cut back, 8 bases at V and 0 bases at J, with 13 bases in the middle. In germline, CDR1 is MDHEN, CDR2 SYDVKM. CDR3 loop: CASQGQGLNTEAFF. CDR3 nucleotides: TGTGCCAGCCAAGGGCAGGGGCTGAACACTGAAGCTTTCTTT.

This clone turned up a few times. This rearrangement joins TRBV7-9 to TRBJ1-2; D is undetermined. The CDR3 contains 13 residues. V dropped 1 base and J dropped 8 bases, with 11 bases sitting between them. CDR1 is SEHNR and CDR2 is FQNEAQ in the germline V gene (reference sequence). CDR3 DNA sequence: TGTGCCAGCAGCTTAGACGAGGCGGGAGGCTACACCTTC. Encoded protein: CASSLDEAGGYTF. Full variable domain (outside the CDR3, taken from reference TRBV7-9 and TRBJ1-2): DTGVSQNPRHKITKRGQNVTFRCDPISEHNRLYWYRQTLGQGPEFLTYFQNEAQLEKSRLLSDRFSAERPKGSFSTLEIQRTEQGDSAMYLCASSLDEAGGYTFGSGTRLTVV.

The rearrangement joins TRBV6-1 to TRBJ2-7, with D uncertain. Trimming shortened V by 3 bases and J by 1 base, and 7 bases separated the two germline ends. CDR1 is MNHNS and CDR2 is SASEGT in the germline V gene. This CDR3 region has 13 residues. The CDR3 protein is CASSETRSYEQYF. In nucleotides, the CDR3 is TGTGCCAGCAGTGAGACTCGATCCTACGAGCAGTACTTC.

The rearrangement links TRBV4-3 to TRBJ2-5; 8 bases are shared with TRBD2. With 4 bases clipped from V and 5 bases from J, the junction kept 3 bases outside the gene matches. The CDR3 totals 13 residues. Germline V CDR1 and CDR2: LGHNA, YSLEER. The CDR3 bases are TGCGCCAGCAGCCCCGGGGGGGCCGAGACCCAGTACTTC. It translates to CASSPGGAETQYF.

The count of this clone is one. The chain uses TRBV6-5 and TRBJ2-7; no clear D gene. Per the germline V gene, CDR1 is MNHEY and CDR2 is SVGAGI. The CDR3 sequence is 12 residues long. V was clipped by 0 bases and J by 4 bases, with 4 bases between them. In DNA, the CDR3 is TGTGCCAGCAGTTACTCGAAGTACGAGCAGTACTTC. Protein product: CASSYSKYEQYF.

This clone has ten or more counts. Here the CDR3 DNA reads TGTGCCAGCAGCTTAGTCCCTACAGGGCCTGGGGAGACCCAGTACTTC. Its translation: CASSLVPTGPGETQYF. The chain joins TRBV7-8 to TRBJ2-5, with D maybe TRBD1 (6 bases). V lost 1 base, J lost 5 bases, and 17 bases lay in between. Germline assignment: CDR1 SGHVS and CDR2 FQNEAQ. The CDR3 consists of 16 residues.

This rearrangement joins TRBV19 to TRBJ2-7; 7 positions match TRBD1. Germline CDR1 LNHDA, CDR2 SQIVND (reference sequence). The V gene end was trimmed by 3 bases and the J gene end by 3 bases; junction bases not matched to a gene: 11. The CDR3 runs 16 residues. CDR3 region: CASSMKGGHRNYEQYF. DNA of the CDR3: TGTGCCAGTAGTATGAAAGGGGGCCACCGGAACTACGAGCAGTACTTC.

This clone appeared a few times. The chain has TRBV12-5 and TRBJ1-1; D gene uncertain. This CDR3 comprises 13 residues. Looked up from germline, CDR1 is LGHNT and CDR2 is FRNRAP. V was trimmed by 8 bases and J by 0 bases, leaving 10 bases between them. CDR3: CASLHSMNTEAFF. The CDR3 region has the DNA TGTGCTAGTCTTCACTCTATGAACACTGAAGCTTTCTTT.

V usage is TRBV5-5 and J usage is TRBJ2-4; D may correspond to TRBD1 or TRBD2 (5 bases each). V lost 1 base to trimming and J lost 11 bases, with 13 bases between them. Germline V gene lookup returns CDR1 SGHKS and CDR2 YYEKEE (reference sequence). The CDR3 runs 13 residues. CDR3 sequence reads: CASSLLGEPFQYF. DNA of the CDR3: TGTGCCAGCAGCTTGCTGGGGGAACCTTTTCAGTACTTC.

The V and J genes are TRBV29-1 and TRBJ2-2, with TRBD2 identical over 7 bases. Germline V gene lookup returns CDR1 SQVTM and CDR2 ANQGSEA. This CDR3 region has 14 residues. The trim removed 7 bases at V and 2 bases at J, leaving 7 bases unmatched. The CDR3: CSAWGGENTGELFF. CDR3 nucleotide sequence: TGCAGCGCCTGGGGGGGGGAAAACACCGGGGAGCTGTTTTTT.

Regarding this clone: One end of the junction does not line up with germline, which may come from a read error. The rearrangement joins TRBV10-3 to TRBJ2-7; TRBD1 agrees at 12 bases. From germline, CDR1 is ENHRY and CDR2 SYGVKD. The CDR3 length is 14 residues. Written as DNA, the CDR3 is TGTGCCAGCAGTTTGGGACAGGGGGCTTACGAGCAGTACTTC. Translated: CASSLGQGAYEQYF.

The CDR3 bases are TGTGCCAGCAGTTTACGGACAGGGAGATACAATGAGCAGTTCTTC. Residues: CASSLRTGRYNEQFF. This rearrangement joins TRBV27 to TRBJ2-1; 8 bases fit TRBD1. The germline CDR1 and CDR2 sequences are MNHEY and SMNVEV (reference sequence). This CDR3 has 15 amino acids. The V segment lost 2 bases and the J segment 4 bases; nucleotides outside the gene matches: 4.

The rearrangement uses TRBV7-2 and TRBJ2-1; D is perhaps TRBD1 or TRBD2 (6 bases each). The CDR3 has 16 amino acids. Germline-derived CDR1 and CDR2 are SGHTA and FQGNSA. With 1 base removed from V and 8 bases from J, the gap between germline ends came to 18 bases. The CDR3 here is CASSLVEGGIWDEQFF. CDR3 coding DNA: TGTGCCAGCAGCTTAGTTGAGGGGGGTATTTGGGATGAGCAGTTCTTC.

The chain is built from TRBV6-6 and TRBJ2-7; 7 bases fit TRBD1. Germline CDR1 and CDR2: MNHNY and SVGAGI (reference sequence). V lost 0 bases and J lost 1; bases outside the gene matches: 3. This CDR3 is built from 15 residues. CDR3 DNA: TGTGCCAGCAGTTACTCAGGGACAGCGTCCTACGAGCAGTACTTC. It encodes CASSYSGTASYEQYF.

The chain links TRBV7-9 to TRBJ2-3; D ambiguous. This CDR3 has 14 residues. Between the trimmed V and J ends, which lost 5 bases and 4 bases, there was a span of 13 bases. Germline V gives CDR1 SEHNR, CDR2 FQNEAQ (reference sequence). CDR3 in DNA: TGTGCCAGCAGCCCGGCCTTACGGGCAGATACGCAGTATTTT. Its translation: CASSPALRADTQYF.

V usage is TRBV13 and J usage is TRBJ2-5; D remains unclear. The germline CDR1 and CDR2 sequences are PRHDT and FYEKMQ (reference sequence). The CDR3 has 12 residues. V dropped 6 bases and J dropped 4 bases, with 9 bases sitting between them. CDR3 DNA sequence: TGTGCCAGCAGGGCCGACCGAGAGACCCAGTACTTC. This translates into CASRADRETQYF. Filled out from reference TRBV13 and TRBJ2-5, the complete variable domain reads AAGVIQSPRHLIKEKRETATLKCYPIPRHDTVYWYQQGPGQDPQFLISFYEKMQSDKGSIPDRFSAQQFSDYHSELNMSSLELGDSALYFCASRADRETQYFGPGTRLLVL.

V gene TRBV7-9 combines with J gene TRBJ2-3; D is perhaps TRBD2 (5 bases). Germline CDR1 is SEHNR and CDR2 is FQNEAQ (reference sequence). There are 16 residues in the CDR3. The ends were cut back, 2 bases at V and 5 bases at J, with 17 bases in the middle. CDR3 sequence reads: CASSLKRGVGVDTQYF. The CDR3, as DNA: TGTGCCAGCAGCTTAAAACGGGGAGTCGGAGTAGATACGCAGTATTTT.

This chain connects TRBV12-5 to TRBJ2-6, with D maybe TRBD1 (5 bases). Germline CDR1 and CDR2: LGHNT and FRNRAP. V was trimmed by 5 bases and J by 5 bases, leaving 19 bases between them. The CDR3 runs 17 residues. For the CDR3, the DNA is TGTGCTAGTGGTGGCGTCGCAGGACAAAGTCGGGCCAACGTCCTGACTTTC. Translation: CASGGVAGQSRANVLTF.

The chain carries TRBV7-8 and TRBJ2-5; D is unclear. The CDR3 contains 11 residues. Trimming removed 3 bases from V and 1 base from J, with 0 bases in between. Germline CDR1 SGHVS, CDR2 FQNEAQ. DNA for the CDR3: TGTGCCAGCAGCTTCCAAGAGACCCAGTACTTC. Protein: CASSFQETQYF.

V and J are TRBV2 and TRBJ1-4; D is unclear. Germline-derived CDR1 and CDR2 are SNHLY and FYNNEI. The CDR3 extends over 16 amino acids. V was cut by 8 bases and J by 1 base, with 17 bases left in between. This CDR3 is CASLGAGIKTNEKLFF. The CDR3 DNA sequence: TGTGCCAGCCTCGGCGCAGGAATTAAAACTAATGAAAAACTGTTTTTT. The complete variable domain, with remaining parts taken from reference TRBV2 and TRBJ1-4, reads EPEVTQTPSHQVTQMGQEVILRCVPISNHLYFYWYRQILGQKVEFLVSFYNNEISEKSEIFDDQFSVERPDGSNFTLKIRSTKLEDSAMYFCASLGAGIKTNEKLFFGSGTQLSVL.

The chain employs TRBV7-9 and TRBJ2-7, with D possibly being TRBD1 or TRBD2 (5 bases each). Looked up from germline, CDR1 is SEHNR and CDR2 is FQNEAQ (reference sequence). The CDR3 spans 16 residues. Trimming removed 5 bases from V and 2 bases from J, with 19 bases in between. In DNA, the CDR3 is TGTGCCAGCAGCCCTTGGGACGGACCCCAGACCTACGAGCAGTACTTC. This sequence encodes CASSPWDGPQTYEQYF.

This chain uses TRBV7-8 with TRBJ2-7, with 7 nucleotides matching TRBD1. Germline assignment: CDR1 SGHVS and CDR2 FQNEAQ. The CDR3 runs to 13 residues. Unmatched junction bases numbered 5, after V lost 7 bases and J lost 2 bases. The CDR3 region has the DNA TGTGCCAGCACAGGGGGAATAACCTACGAGCAGTACTTC. Translating gives CASTGGITYEQYF.

The chain joins TRBV5-4 to TRBJ1-6; the D is unclear. The ends were cut back, 4 bases at V and 14 bases at J, with 10 bases in the middle. This CDR3 is built from 11 residues. The germline V gene has CDR1 SGHNT and CDR2 YYREEE (reference sequence). This CDR3 reads CASSRGGTLHF. The CDR3 coding sequence is TGTGCCAGCAGCCGTGGAGGGACCCTCCACTTT.

The rearrangement joins TRBV6-1 to TRBJ2-7, with D perhaps given as TRBD1 or TRBD2 (5 bases each). Germline lookup yields CDR1 MNHNS and CDR2 SASEGT. CDR3 size: 13 residues. V gave up 6 bases and J gave up 0 bases, with 9 bases separating them. The CDR3 nucleotides are TGTGCCAGCAGAGCCGGGACCTCCTACGAGCAGTACTTC. Protein product: CASRAGTSYEQYF.

V usage is TRBV7-9 and J usage is TRBJ1-4, with TRBD1 as a possible D gene (5 bases). There are 14 residues in the CDR3. Germline lookup yields CDR1 SEHNR and CDR2 FQNEAQ (reference sequence). V shed 1 base and J shed 7 bases, with 10 bases lying between them. The CDR3 DNA reads TGTGCCAGCAGCTTAGACTGGGGCGGTGAAAAACTGTTTTTT. It yields the protein CASSLDWGGEKLFF. The full variable domain, with the rest looked up from reference TRBV7-9 and TRBJ1-4, is DTGVSQNPRHKITKRGQNVTFRCDPISEHNRLYWYRQTLGQGPEFLTYFQNEAQLEKSRLLSDRFSAERPKGSFSTLEIQRTEQGDSAMYLCASSLDWGGEKLFFGSGTQLSVL.

V is TRBV28 and J is TRBJ2-3; no clear D gene. There are 17 residues in the CDR3. Trimming cost V 2 bases and J 4 bases, with 19 bases left between them. Germline CDR1 MDHEN, CDR2 SYDVKM. Here the CDR3 reads CASSLSLSQPVADTQYF. CDR3 nucleotide sequence: TGTGCCAGCAGTTTAAGTTTGTCACAGCCCGTAGCAGATACGCAGTATTTT.